These 18 T cell receptor beta chains were all obtained from the same sample, sequenced in a study of blood T cell repertoires in COVID-19. Measured with immunoSEQ multiplex PCR; TCRdb has only the in-frame clones, and not every one. The table records roughly 250,000 clones, around 90% of them present only once. Sequenced sample: peripheral blood. The receptor set was obtained from a man in his 60s who had recovered from COVID-19.

The rearrangement joins TRBV24-1 to TRBJ2-5; 8 nucleotides match TRBD1. J lost 4 bases, V lost 9 bases, and 15 bases had no gene match. The CDR3 has 16 amino acids. Per the germline V gene, CDR1 is KGHDR and CDR2 is SFDVKD. CDR3 loop: CATAGTQGATGETQYF. In DNA form, the CDR3 reads TGTGCCACCGCGGGGACTCAGGGGGCGACGGGAGAGACCCAGTACTTC.

The chain uses TRBV11-2 and TRBJ2-4, with 7 bases matching TRBD1. The germline V gene has CDR1 SGHAT and CDR2 FQNNGV. With 5 bases clipped from V and 9 bases from J, the junction kept 25 bases outside the gene matches. This CDR3 has 19 residues. The CDR3 reads CASSQTPIQGRSPVGIQYF. The CDR3 nucleotides are TGTGCCAGCAGCCAAACTCCTATACAGGGGCGGTCCCCGGTCGGCATTCAGTACTTC.

The chain employs TRBV24-1 and TRBJ2-7; 9 bases are a match to TRBD2. V was clipped by 3 bases and J by 1 base; unmatched bases: 3. In germline, CDR1 is KGHDR, CDR2 SFDVKD. This CDR3 is built from 15 residues. The CDR3 coding sequence is TGTGCCACCAGTGATGGCGGGGGGGGATCCTACGAGCAGTACTTC. Amino acids: CATSDGGGGSYEQYF.

The chain links TRBV6-5 to TRBJ1-2, with a tentative D call TRBD1 (5 bases). This CDR3 is built from 13 residues. Germline CDR1 MNHEY, CDR2 SVGAGI. The V gene lost 2 bases and the J gene lost 8 bases, with 12 bases spanning the gap. The CDR3 bases are TGTGCCAGCAGTTACGGGGGGATTTGGGGCTACACCTTC. Amino acid sequence: CASSYGGIWGYTF.

The V call is TRBV5-1, the J call TRBJ2-3, with D perhaps TRBD2 (6 bases). Germline values: CDR1 SGHRS, CDR2 YFSETQ. The CDR3 loop spans 15 amino acids. Trimming cost V 5 bases and J 1 base, with 14 bases left between them. The CDR3: CASSTPGLRTDTQYF. Here the CDR3 DNA reads TGCGCCAGCAGTACTCCGGGACTTCGCACAGATACGCAGTATTTT.

This clone occurred once. CDR3 loop: CASSLDSYGYTF. The CDR3 bases are TGTGCCAGCAGCTTAGACAGCTATGGCTACACCTTC. The chain joins TRBV7-2 to TRBJ1-2; D remains ambiguous. Between the trimmed V and J ends, which lost 1 base and 4 bases, there was a span of 4 bases. Germline loops: CDR1 SGHTA, CDR2 FQGNSA. The CDR3 is made up of 12 amino acids.

The genes are TRBV11-2 and TRBJ2-7, with D possibly matching TRBD2 (6 bases). Germline V gene data show CDR1 as SGHAT and CDR2 as FQNNGV. The CDR3 has 17 amino acids. The V end was cut by 4 bases, the J end by 6 bases, with 25 bases between. CDR3 residues: CASSSQHAGKVRVEQYF. DNA of the CDR3: TGTGCCAGCAGCTCCCAACACGCGGGGAAGGTGAGGGTCGAGCAGTACTTC.

CDR3 residues: CASYSQIYEQYF. CDR3 bases: TGTGCCAGCTACAGTCAGATCTACGAGCAGTACTTC. The chain links TRBV6-6 to TRBJ2-7; D gene uncertain. CDR3 length: 12 amino acids. Trimming cost V 8 bases and J 3 bases, with 11 bases left between them. Germline CDR1 is MNHNY and CDR2 is SVGAGI (reference sequence).

V usage is TRBV27 and J usage is TRBJ2-3; 8 bases map to TRBD1. The CDR3 runs to 18 residues. V shed 5 bases and J 2 bases; nucleotides not matched to a gene: 15. CDR1 and CDR2 from the germline V gene are MNHEY and SMNVEV (reference sequence). CDR3 protein: CASSLRQGWVGDTDTQYF. For the CDR3, the DNA is TGTGCCAGCAGTCTTCGACAGGGGTGGGTGGGGGACACAGATACGCAGTATTTT.

This rearrangement joins TRBV2 to TRBJ2-2; D possibly corresponds to TRBD2 (5 bases). The CDR3 runs to 15 residues. CDR1 SNHLY and CDR2 FYNNEI come from the germline V gene. V lost 6 bases and J lost 6, with 17 bases in between. The CDR3 spells CASRFTANGAGELFF. The CDR3 bases are TGTGCCAGCAGGTTTACGGCTAACGGGGCCGGGGAGCTGTTTTTT.

The rearrangement joins TRBV18 to TRBJ1-1, with 11 bases aligning to TRBD1. CDR1 KGHSH and CDR2 LQKENI come from the germline V gene. CDR3 length equals 19 residues. Unmatched junction bases numbered 15, after V lost 0 bases and J lost 6 bases. In DNA, the CDR3 is TGTGCCAGCTCACCACCACAGAGTCGCCCGGGACAGGGGGACCCTGAAGCTTTCTTT. Protein: CASSPPQSRPGQGDPEAFF.

The CDR3 loop reads CASSRQGSQPQHF. CDR3 nucleotides: TGTGCCAGCAGCCGACAGGGATCTCAGCCCCAGCATTTT. The J gene is TRBJ1-5, the V gene TRBV6-6; 7 bases align to TRBD1. Trimming at V came to 6 bases and at J to 6 bases, leaving 5 bases not matched to a gene. The CDR3 runs 13 residues. Germline values: CDR1 MNHNY, CDR2 SVGAGI (reference sequence).

V and J are TRBV19 and TRBJ1-2, with D unclear. This CDR3 has 11 amino acids. The germline CDR1 and CDR2 sequences are LNHDA and SQIVND (reference sequence). The ends were cut back, 5 bases at V and 8 bases at J, with 9 bases in the middle. CDR3: CASSATFGYTF. The CDR3 nucleotides are TGTGCCAGTAGTGCAACTTTCGGCTACACCTTC.

The rearrangement uses TRBV6-1 and TRBJ1-4; possibly TRBD1 for D (6 bases). CDR3 length: 15 amino acids. CDR1 is MNHNS, CDR2 SASEGT, per germline. V was trimmed by 1 base and J by 10 bases, leaving 16 bases between them. CDR3 residues: CASSEGVQGMGKLFF. In DNA form, the CDR3 reads TGTGCCAGCAGTGAAGGGGTTCAGGGGATGGGAAAACTGTTTTTT.

This chain joins TRBV19 and TRBJ2-1; maybe TRBD1 (5 bases). The CDR3 covers 13 residues. The ends were cut back, 2 bases at V and 6 bases at J, with 8 bases in the middle. CDR1 is LNHDA and CDR2 is SQIVND in the germline V gene (reference sequence). DNA for the CDR3: TGTGCCAGTAGTATAAACAGGCTCAATGAGCAGTTCTTC. It codes for CASSINRLNEQFF.

The rearrangement joins TRBV6-5 to TRBJ2-3, with a weak D call TRBD2 (7 bases). V lost 5 bases and J lost 0, with 12 bases in between. The CDR3 contains 15 residues. CDR1 and CDR2 from the germline V gene are MNHEY and SVGAGI. The CDR3 DNA reads TGTGCCAGCAGTCTCGGGGGGCCAAGCACAGATACGCAGTATTTT. This codes for CASSLGGPSTDTQYF.

CDR3 region: CASSPWDTPGHQPQHF. For the CDR3, the DNA is TGTGCCAGCAGCCCGTGGGACACCCCGGGCCATCAGCCCCAGCATTTT. J is TRBJ1-5 and V is TRBV7-2, with D possibly matching TRBD1 (6 bases). This CDR3 is 16 amino acids long. Trimming took off 5 bases at V and 5 bases at J, with 19 bases between the two ends. Germline CDR1 is SGHTA and CDR2 is FQGNSA.

This sequence joins TRBV9 and TRBJ2-3, with 7 bases lining up with TRBD2. This CDR3 comprises 15 residues. Germline trimming cut 1 base from V and 5 bases from J; bases unmatched to any gene: 7. Germline CDR1 and CDR2: SGDLS and YYNGEE. CDR3 sequence: CASSVFPASGDTQYF. CDR3 sequence (DNA): TGTGCCAGCAGCGTATTCCCGGCTAGCGGAGATACGCAGTATTTT.